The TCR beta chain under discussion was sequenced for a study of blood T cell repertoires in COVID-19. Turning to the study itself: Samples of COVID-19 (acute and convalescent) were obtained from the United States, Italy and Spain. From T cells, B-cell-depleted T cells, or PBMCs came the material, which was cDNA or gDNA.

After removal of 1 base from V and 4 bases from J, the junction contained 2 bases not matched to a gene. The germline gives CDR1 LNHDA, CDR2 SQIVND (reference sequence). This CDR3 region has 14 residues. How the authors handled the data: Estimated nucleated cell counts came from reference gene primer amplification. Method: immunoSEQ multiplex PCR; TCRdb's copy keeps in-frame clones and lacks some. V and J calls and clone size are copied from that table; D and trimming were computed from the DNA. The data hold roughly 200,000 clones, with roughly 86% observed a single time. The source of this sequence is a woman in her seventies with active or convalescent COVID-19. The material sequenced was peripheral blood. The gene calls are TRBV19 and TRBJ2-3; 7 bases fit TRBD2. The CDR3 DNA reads TGTGCCAGTAGTATAGCGGGAGGCCCAGATACGCAGTATTTT. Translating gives CASSIAGGPDTQYF.